This entry describes one T cell receptor (beta chain). No antigen is known for it. The data were taken from a study of shared clonotypes between healthy human individuals. Regarding the study as a whole: Among donors, sharing of clonotypes was expected to be affected by sequencing depth.

Genomic DNA of every subset was divided equally among multiple immunoSEQ plates. TCRdb keeps only in-frame clones here, not all; method: immunoSEQ multiplex PCR. The data show hundreds of thousands of clones, approximately 96% seen once. The CDR3 is made up of 16 amino acids. The V gene's germline CDR1 is SGHNT and CDR2 YENEEA. V shed 5 bases, J shed 3 bases, and the junction held 8 bases outside the gene matches. As defined, naive CD8 cells were CD45RO-negative and positively selected for CCR7, with terminally differentiated effector memory CD45RA+ cells excluded. What was sequenced was naive CD8+ T cells sorted from blood. The rearrangement uses TRBV11-3 and TRBJ2-2, with 8 bases lining up with TRBD1. The TCR originated in a woman aged 25 to 39 in good health. CDR3 DNA: TGTGCCAGCAGCCCGGGACAGGCCGTGGACACCGGGGAGCTGTTTTTT. Protein: CASSPGQAVDTGELFF.